Listed below are T cell receptor beta chains from one sample, sequenced in a study of T-cell memory formation after mild COVID-19. One entry per CDR3 protein, called by TCRdb with MiXCR from the 5' RACE reads. The sample has 500,000 to 600,000 distinct CDR3 sequences, more than 15% seen once. The sequencing sample was made of PBMCs or a T cell subset sorted from them (not recorded which). All receptors derive from an adult woman who had mild COVID-19 (a few samples of this study predate the infection). Cell type and time point are not known. Each CDR3 is given with its conserved first and last residue. The D gene is left open where the match is weak. A row's size may be missing; if present it is once, few, many or a size class.

TRBV12-3/TRBV12-4	few	TRBJ1-2	-	TGTGCCAGCAGTACCGGGACGGGCTATGGCTACACCTTC	CASSTGTGYGYTF
TRBV7-2	few	TRBJ2-3	-	TGTGCCAGCAGCTTACGAGATTCGGGGCCGCAGTATTTT	CASSLRDSGPQYF
TRBV7-6	medium-sized	TRBJ2-1	-	TGTGCCAGCAGCTTAACCGACAATGAGCAGTTCTTC	CASSLTDNEQFF
TRBV6-6	-	TRBJ1-1	-	TGTGCCAGCAGTTACTCGAGTCAGCTCACTGAAGCTTTCTTT	CASSYSSQLTEAFF
TRBV5-1	few	TRBJ2-5	-	TGCGCCAGCAGCTTGGGAGGGACGAAAGAGACCCAGTACTTC	CASSLGGTKETQYF
TRBV5-1	many	TRBJ2-2	-	TGCGCCAGCACCACAGGCAGCTACACCGGGGAGCTGTTTTTT	CASTTGSYTGELFF
TRBV24-1	-	TRBJ2-1	-	TGTGCCACTCGGACTGAGGGGGGCAATGAGCAGTTCTTC	CATRTEGGNEQFF
TRBV5-1	-	TRBJ2-3	TRBD2	TGCGCCAGCAGCCCCGGGGTAGCGGGGGGGCCAGATACGCAGTATTTT	CASSPGVAGGPDTQYF
TRBV6-6	few	TRBJ2-4	-	TGTGCCAGCAGTTATAGGGAAGGGGTGGACATTCAGTACTTC	CASSYREGVDIQYF
TRBV4-2	many	TRBJ2-3	-	TGTGCCAGCAGCCAAGGAGGGCTAGCGACAGATACGCAGTATTTT	CASSQGGLATDTQYF
TRBV12-3/TRBV12-4	-	TRBJ2-3	TRBD2	TGTGCCAGCAGTTTTGCGGGAGTTAGCACAGATACGCAGTATTTT	CASSFAGVSTDTQYF
TRBV7-9	-	TRBJ2-4	-	TGTGCCAGCAGCGAGAGCGGAGCAGCCAAAAACATTCAGTACTTC	CASSESGAAKNIQYF
TRBV7-6	many	TRBJ2-7	-	TGTGCCAGCAGCTCCCCCTCCTCCTACGAGCAGTACTTC	CASSSPSSYEQYF
TRBV5-1	-	TRBJ2-7	-	TGCGCCAGCAGCTTGGCTGGGGCGGACTACGAGCAGTACTTC	CASSLAGADYEQYF
TRBV19	few	TRBJ2-7	-	TGTGCCAGTAGTGTCGACCCGGGCCCCTCCTACGAGCAGTACTTC	CASSVDPGPSYEQYF
TRBV25-1	few	TRBJ2-1	-	TGTGCCAGCAGTGAATGGGGGGAAGGGAATGAGCAGTTCTTC	CASSEWGEGNEQFF
TRBV13	once	TRBJ1-1	TRBD1	TGTGCCAGCAGCGGCAGACAGGGGAGGGCTGAAGCTTTCTTT	CASSGRQGRAEAFF
TRBV12-3/TRBV12-4	-	TRBJ1-5	-	TGTGCCAGCAGCGTGGGAGGAAGCGGCAATCAGCCCCAGCATTTT	CASSVGGSGNQPQHF
TRBV25-1	few	TRBJ2-2	TRBD2	TGTGCCAGCACCGCGGGGGTCACCGGGGAGCTGTTTTTT	CASTAGVTGELFF
TRBV29-1	few	TRBJ1-2	-	TGCAGCGTTGCGAAGGGCACAACTAACTATGGCTACACCTTC	CSVAKGTTNYGYTF
TRBV29-1	-	TRBJ2-1	-	TGCAGCGTTGAACACCGCGGGGTAGCGATTTACAATGAGCAGTTCTTC	CSVEHRGVAIYNEQFF
TRBV6-6	-	TRBJ2-1	TRBD2	TGTGCCAGCATCCCTAGCGGGACGAGTGAGCAGTTCTTC	CASIPSGTSEQFF
TRBV6-5	-	TRBJ2-1	TRBD2	TGTGCCAGCAGCCGGGGACTAGCGGGAGTTGGCGTTGAGCAGTTCTTC	CASSRGLAGVGVEQFF
TRBV20-1	few	TRBJ1-3	-	TGCAGTGCTTACCTCGGTGGGGGAAACACCATATATTTT	CSAYLGGGNTIYF
TRBV18	-	TRBJ1-1	-	TGTGCCAGCTCAACCGGGAGGAACACTGAAGCTTTCTTT	CASSTGRNTEAFF
TRBV7-8	few	TRBJ2-7	-	TGTGCCAGCATTCCGGGACCAAAAACACTCGAGCAGTACTTC	CASIPGPKTLEQYF
TRBV5-1	-	TRBJ2-2	-	TGCGCCAGCAGGACCCGGACTGCATGGAACACCGGGGAGCTGTTTTTT	CASRTRTAWNTGELFF
TRBV5-6	-	TRBJ2-3	TRBD1	TGTGCCAGCAGCTTTGGGACAGGGAGGATAGATACGCAGTATTTT	CASSFGTGRIDTQYF
TRBV7-8	-	TRBJ2-1	-	TGTGCCAGCAGCTCGGGACGGATCGCTTACAATGAGCAGTTCTTC	CASSSGRIAYNEQFF
TRBV20-1	once	TRBJ1-2	TRBD1	TGCAGTGCTAGAGGGGGGACAGGGGATGCGCCTGGCTACACCTTC	CSARGGTGDAPGYTF
TRBV7-9	-	TRBJ1-2	-	TGTGCCAGCAGCTTGCCAACCGGGAATGGCTACACCTTC	CASSLPTGNGYTF
TRBV27	few	TRBJ1-1	TRBD1	TGTGCCAGCAGTTTAGGACAGGGGCTCGCTTTCTTT	CASSLGQGLAFF
TRBV9	-	TRBJ2-1	-	TGTGCCAGCAGCGTAGCTGGCCTAGCGAACTACAATGAGCAGTTCTTC	CASSVAGLANYNEQFF
TRBV7-7	few	TRBJ2-5	TRBD1	TGTGCTAGCAGCTTTGGCCGCCGGGACAGGGGACAAGAGACCCAGTACTTC	CASSFGRRDRGQETQYF
TRBV4-1	-	TRBJ2-1	TRBD2	TGCGCCAGCAGCCAAGATCTAGCGGGAAGACGGAATGAGCAGTTCTTC	CASSQDLAGRRNEQFF
TRBV3-1	few	TRBJ2-4	-	TGTGCCAGCAGCCAACACTCGGCGGGGAAGGCCAAAAACATTCAGTACTTC	CASSQHSAGKAKNIQYF
TRBV6-5	-	TRBJ2-1	TRBD1	TGTGCCAGCAGTTACAGGGGGACAGGGGACAATGAGCAGTTCTTC	CASSYRGTGDNEQFF
TRBV14	-	TRBJ2-1	-	TGTGCCAGCAGCCAAGAAAATAGGGGACCCTACAATGAGCAGTTCTTC	CASSQENRGPYNEQFF
TRBV10-3	-	TRBJ2-3	-	TGTGCCATGGGCTCCCCAGGGGAAACAGATACGCAGTATTTT	CAMGSPGETDTQYF
TRBV29-1	few	TRBJ2-1	TRBD2	TGCAGCGTCGCTCCTAGGACTAGCTCAAGCTCCTACAATGAGCAGTTCTTC	CSVAPRTSSSSYNEQFF